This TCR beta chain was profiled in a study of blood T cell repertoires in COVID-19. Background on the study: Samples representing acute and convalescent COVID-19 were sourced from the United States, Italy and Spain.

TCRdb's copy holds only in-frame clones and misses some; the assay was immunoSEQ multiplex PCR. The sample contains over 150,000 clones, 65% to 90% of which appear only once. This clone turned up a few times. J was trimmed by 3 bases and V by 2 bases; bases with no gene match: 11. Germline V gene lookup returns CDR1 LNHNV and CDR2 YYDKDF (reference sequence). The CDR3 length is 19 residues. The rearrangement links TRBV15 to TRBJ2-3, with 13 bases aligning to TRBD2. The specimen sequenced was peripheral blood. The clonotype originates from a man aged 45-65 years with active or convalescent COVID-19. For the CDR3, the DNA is TGTGCCACCAGCAGAACTTCTGGCGGGACTAGCGGGAAAACAGATACGCAGTATTTT. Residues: CATSRTSGGTSGKTDTQYF.